The 25 T cell receptor beta chains given below trace back to one sample, sequenced in a study of vaccination and CD4 T cells after COVID-19. These TCRs' antigens remain unknown. Documented treatment: approximately 10-day PBMC culture with coronavirus spike peptide pools or control peptides (ViraFEST assay). At the Johns Hopkins FTIC core, DNA taken from cultured CD4+ T cells was sequenced by way of the Oncomine TCR Beta short-read assay. TCRdb itself ran the PCR reads through MiXCR, one entry per CDR3 protein. The sample holds 15,000 to 20,000 distinct CDR3 sequences, around 45% seen once. The specimen sequenced was CD4+ T cells from blood, cultured in vitro. The receptors originated from a human donor who had recovered from COVID-19.

V usage is TRBV5-1 and J usage is TRBJ2-3; no reliable D call. The length of the CDR3 is 12 residues. Germline assignment: CDR1 SGHRS and CDR2 YFSETQ. The V end was cut by 0 bases, the J end by 4 bases, with 3 bases between. CDR3: CASSLVSDTQYF. CDR3 coding DNA: TGCGCCAGCAGCTTGGTCTCAGATACGCAGTATTTT.

The table lists this clonotype with a few counts. The genes are TRBV19 and TRBJ2-7; D gene uncertain. CDR1 is LNHDA, CDR2 SQIVND, per germline (reference sequence). Trimming removed 3 bases from V and 2 bases from J, with 11 bases in between. The CDR3 runs to 14 residues. The CDR3 DNA reads as TGTGCCAGTAGTATTGAGGCAGGTCCCTACGAGCAGTACTTC. Translation: CASSIEAGPYEQYF. The full variable domain, with the rest looked up from reference TRBV19 and TRBJ2-7, is DGGITQSPKYLFRKEGQNVTLSCEQNLNHDAMYWYRQDPGQGLRLIYYSQIVNDFQKGDIAEGYSVSREKKESFPLTVTSAQKNPTAFYLCASSIEAGPYEQYFGPGTRLTVT.

The rearrangement joins TRBV18 to TRBJ1-2; D remains ambiguous. This CDR3 has 11 residues. Deletions cut 3 bases from V and 10 bases from J, with 9 bases between. Looked up from germline, CDR1 is KGHSH and CDR2 is LQKENI. CDR3 coding DNA: TGTGCCAGCTCACCGGACGGGTACTACACCTTC. Translated, it gives CASSPDGYYTF.

This clonotype occurred a few times. This chain uses TRBV2 with TRBJ1-5, with 8 positions matching TRBD1. Germline CDR1 reads SNHLY; CDR2 reads FYNNEI. CDR3 size: 13 residues. With V trimmed by 8 bases and J by 6 bases, 6 bases remained unmatched. CDR3 protein: CASGDRSVQPQHF. CDR3 nucleotides: TGTGCCAGCGGGGACAGGTCGGTTCAGCCCCAGCATTTT.

The genes are TRBV7-2 and TRBJ1-1; D is unresolved. The CDR3 is 12 amino acids. CDR1 SGHTA and CDR2 FQGNSA come from the germline V gene. V was cut by 5 bases and J by 7 bases, with 11 bases left in between. CDR3 region: CASSGRAVEAFF. In DNA, the CDR3 is TGTGCCAGCAGCGGTAGGGCCGTTGAAGCTTTCTTT.

The V call is TRBV28, the J call TRBJ1-1; D is undetermined. The CDR3 spans 13 residues. Germline CDR1 reads MDHEN; CDR2 reads SYDVKM. Trimming took off 3 bases at V and 0 bases at J, with 5 bases between the two ends. CDR3 region: CASSFGLNTEAFF. Written as DNA, the CDR3 is TGTGCCAGCAGTTTCGGCCTGAACACTGAAGCTTTCTTT.

J is TRBJ1-1 and V is TRBV11-3; 7 bases map to TRBD1. Germline CDR1 SGHNT, CDR2 YENEEA. The CDR3 contains 14 residues. V lost 5 bases, J lost 5 bases, and 8 bases stayed unmatched. The CDR3 loop is CASSDPGQRTEAFF. CDR3 DNA sequence: TGTGCCAGCAGCGACCCGGGACAGAGAACTGAAGCTTTCTTT.

The V and J genes are TRBV11-3 and TRBJ2-7; D possibly corresponds to TRBD1 (5 bases). The CDR3 spans 12 residues. V dropped 5 bases and J dropped 3 bases, with 8 bases sitting between them. Germline V lookup: CDR1 SGHNT, CDR2 YENEEA. CDR3 residues: CASSRTHYEQYF. The DNA for the CDR3 is TGTGCCAGCAGCAGGACACACTACGAGCAGTACTTC. Full variable domain (remainder filled in from reference TRBV11-3 and TRBJ2-7): EAGVVQSPRYKIIEKKQPVAFWCNPISGHNTLYWYLQNLGQGPELLIRYENEEAVDDSQLPKDRFSAERLKGVDSTLKIQPAELGDSAVYLCASSRTHYEQYFGPGTRLTVT.

This clonotype has just a few counts. This chain uses TRBV20-1 with TRBJ2-3, with TRBD2 as a possible D gene (7 bases). The ends were cut back, 5 bases at V and 6 bases at J, with 21 bases in the middle. Germline V gene data show CDR1 as DFQATT and CDR2 as SNEGSKA (reference sequence). The CDR3 is 15 residues long. The CDR3 loop reads CSAHMGGRLGDTQYF. The CDR3, as DNA: TGCAGTGCTCACATGGGGGGGCGTCTAGGGGATACGCAGTATTTT.

J is TRBJ1-5 and V is TRBV18; 12 bases are shared with TRBD1. Unmatched junction bases numbered 5, after V lost 8 bases and J lost 6 bases. In germline, CDR1 is KGHSH, CDR2 LQKENI. CDR3 size: 14 residues. DNA for the CDR3: TGTGCCAGCGCGGGACAGGGGGCCGGTCAGCCCCAGCATTTT. It is translated as CASAGQGAGQPQHF.

Comment on this clonotype: The junction differs from germline at one of its ends, possibly a read error. This rearrangement joins TRBV5-5 to TRBJ1-6; no clear D gene. Per the germline V gene, CDR1 is SGHKS and CDR2 is YYEKEE (reference sequence). This CDR3 is built from 15 residues. The CDR3 region has the DNA TGTGCCAGCAGCCCCTCGGGGTCCTCTAATTCACCCCTCCACTTT. Its protein is CASSPSGSSNSPLHF.

V usage is TRBV20-1 and J usage is TRBJ2-5; 11 positions match TRBD2. Germline V gene lookup returns CDR1 DFQATT and CDR2 SNEGSKA (reference sequence). V gave up 2 bases and J gave up 3 bases; unmatched junction bases: 2. This CDR3 comprises 14 residues. The CDR3 is CSARKTSGKETQYF. As DNA, the CDR3 is TGCAGTGCTAGAAAGACTAGCGGGAAAGAGACCCAGTACTTC.

The rearrangement uses TRBV10-3 and TRBJ2-5; 7 bases are a match to TRBD1. V shed 3 bases, J shed 5 bases, and the junction held 6 bases outside the gene matches. The V gene's germline CDR1 is ENHRY and CDR2 SYGVKD. This CDR3 has 14 residues. CDR3 protein: CAISEEGGAETQYF. Here the CDR3 DNA reads TGTGCCATCAGTGAAGAAGGGGGCGCGGAGACCCAGTACTTC.

The rearrangement uses TRBV5-5 and TRBJ1-1; TRBD1 is a possible D gene (5 bases). CDR3 length equals 13 residues. V lost 4 bases and J lost 3, with 10 bases in between. The germline V gene has CDR1 SGHKS and CDR2 YYEKEE (reference sequence). DNA for the CDR3: TGTGCCAGCAGCCGTGACAGTTACACTGAAGCTTTCTTT. It codes for CASSRDSYTEAFF.

V is TRBV5-1 and J is TRBJ1-2; D is perhaps TRBD1 (5 bases). The CDR3 has 14 residues. The V gene's germline CDR1 is SGHRS and CDR2 YFSETQ. V was cut by 4 bases and J by 4 bases, with 14 bases left in between. CDR3: CASSVDSSGYGYTF. CDR3 DNA: TGCGCCAGCAGCGTAGACAGCTCGGGCTATGGCTACACCTTC.

The V gene is TRBV6-1, the J gene TRBJ1-5, with D possibly matching TRBD1 (6 bases). This CDR3 has 13 residues. V lost 5 bases, J lost 7 bases, and 12 bases lay in between. Germline V gene lookup returns CDR1 MNHNS and CDR2 SASEGT. Here the CDR3 reads CASSRQETQPQHF. The CDR3 nucleotides read TGTGCCAGCAGTCGACAGGAAACCCAGCCCCAGCATTTT.

CDR3 nucleotides: TGTGCCAGCAGCTACAGGGAAGGGAATCAGCCCCAGCATTTT. Its translation is CASSYREGNQPQHF. V is TRBV6-5 and J is TRBJ1-5; maybe TRBD1 (6 bases). Germline CDR1 is MNHEY and CDR2 is SVGAGI. This CDR3 comprises 14 residues. Between the trimmed V and J ends, which lost 6 bases and 4 bases, there was a span of 13 bases.

The sample holds a few counts of this clonotype. The chain combines TRBV7-9 with TRBJ2-1; 9 positions match TRBD2. This CDR3 has 15 residues. CDR1 is SEHNR, CDR2 FQNEAQ, per germline (reference sequence). J was trimmed by 5 bases and V by 11 bases; bases with no gene match: 13. The CDR3 DNA is TGTGCCCACGTCGCTCCGACTAGCGGAAACAATGAGCAGTTCTTC. Translation: CAHVAPTSGNNEQFF.

The CDR3 DNA follows: TGTGCCAGCAGCCCCGCCCAGAATACGCAGTATTTT. As protein: CASSPAQNTQYF. The chain carries TRBV28 and TRBJ2-3; no definite D call. Germline CDR1 MDHEN, CDR2 SYDVKM. V was cut by 6 bases and J by 7 bases, with 11 bases left in between. The CDR3 sequence is 12 residues long.

This chain uses TRBV19 with TRBJ2-7; maybe TRBD1 (6 bases). Germline CDR1 reads LNHDA; CDR2 reads SQIVND (reference sequence). This CDR3 is 15 amino acids long. The germline V and J ends were trimmed by 2 bases and 1 base, with 12 bases remaining between them. The CDR3 sequence: CASSITTTGSYEQYF. CDR3 DNA: TGTGCCAGTAGTATAACAACGACAGGATCCTACGAGCAGTACTTC. The variable domain in full, with the rest retrieved from reference TRBV19 and TRBJ2-7, is DGGITQSPKYLFRKEGQNVTLSCEQNLNHDAMYWYRQDPGQGLRLIYYSQIVNDFQKGDIAEGYSVSREKKESFPLTVTSAQKNPTAFYLCASSITTTGSYEQYFGPGTRLTVT.

The chain couples TRBV6-2 or TRBV6-3 to TRBJ1-5, with 9 bases matching TRBD1. V was clipped by 6 bases and J by 6 bases; unmatched bases: 6. Germline lookup yields CDR1 MNHEY and CDR2 SVGEGT. The CDR3 totals 14 residues. The chain's CDR3 is CASSYRGLVQPQHF. The CDR3 region has the DNA TGTGCCAGCAGCTACAGGGGGCTGGTTCAGCCCCAGCATTTT.

The chain recombines TRBV29-1 with TRBJ1-1; no definite D call. This CDR3 spans 14 amino acids. CDR1 and CDR2 (germline): SQVTM, ANQGSEA. V dropped 2 bases and J dropped 2 bases, with 12 bases sitting between them. As DNA, the CDR3 is TGCAGCGTTGAAAGGCGTCAAACAAACACTGAAGCTTTCTTT. Its translation is CSVERRQTNTEAFF.

DNA of the CDR3: TGTGCCACTTCGGACAGGGCTTTTGCCACTAATGAAAAACTGTTTTTT. It yields the protein CATSDRAFATNEKLFF. The chain links TRBV6-1 to TRBJ1-4, with 8 bases matching TRBD1. The V segment lost 10 bases and the J segment 2 bases; nucleotides outside the gene matches: 12. This CDR3 has 16 amino acids. Germline CDR1 is MNHNS and CDR2 is SASEGT.

The CDR3 spells CASSFGAKNIQYF. CDR3 nucleotide sequence: TGTGCCAGCAGCTTTGGGGCCAAAAACATTCAGTACTTC. V usage is TRBV11-3 and J usage is TRBJ2-4; D is ambiguous. The CDR3 is made up of 13 amino acids. Trimming removed 3 bases at V and 1 base at J, with 4 bases between. CDR1 is SGHNT and CDR2 is YENEEA in the germline V gene.

This chain joins TRBV20-1 and TRBJ2-1; 9 bases fit TRBD2. This CDR3 is 16 amino acids long. Germline-derived CDR1 and CDR2 are DFQATT and SNEGSKA (reference sequence). After removal of 2 bases from V and 3 bases from J, the junction contained 8 bases not matched to a gene. The CDR3 spells CSARRSSSGIYNEQFF. CDR3 nucleotides: TGCAGTGCTAGAAGAAGTTCTAGCGGGATCTACAATGAGCAGTTCTTC.